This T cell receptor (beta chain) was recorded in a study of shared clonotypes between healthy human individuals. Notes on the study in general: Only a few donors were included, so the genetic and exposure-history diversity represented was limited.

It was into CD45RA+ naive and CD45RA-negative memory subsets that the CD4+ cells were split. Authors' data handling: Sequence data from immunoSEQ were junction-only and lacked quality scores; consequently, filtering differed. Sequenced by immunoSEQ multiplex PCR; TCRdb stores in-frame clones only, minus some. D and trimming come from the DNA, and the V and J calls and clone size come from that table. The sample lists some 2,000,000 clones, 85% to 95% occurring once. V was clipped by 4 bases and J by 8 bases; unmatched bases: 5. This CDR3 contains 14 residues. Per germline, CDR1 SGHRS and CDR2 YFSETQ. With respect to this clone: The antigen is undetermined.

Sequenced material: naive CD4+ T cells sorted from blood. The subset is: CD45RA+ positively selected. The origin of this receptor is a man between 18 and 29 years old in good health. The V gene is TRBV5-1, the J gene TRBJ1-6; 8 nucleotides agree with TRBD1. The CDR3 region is CASSMTGVDSPLHF. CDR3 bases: TGCGCCAGCAGCATGACAGGGGTCGATTCACCCCTCCACTTT.